This is a list of T cell receptor beta chains from one sample in a study of metastatic and nonmetastatic thyroid tumors. TCRdb re-analyzed the PCR reads through MiXCR. The data contain just over 70,000 clones, about 17% of them singletons. Sequences were obtained from blood. Every receptor here comes from a female donor with papillary thyroid cancer or a benign thyroid nodule (not recorded which). Some clones in this sample may be carry-over from other donors' samples. CDR3s include the opening cysteine and the closing phenylalanine or tryptophan. Each record gives: D gene, J gene, V gene, clone size, CDR3 DNA, CDR3 protein. D genes are given only for firm matches. The listing skips clone size in some rows; elsewhere it reads once, few, many or a size class.

D gene: TRBD2
J gene: TRBJ2-5
V gene: TRBV27
clone size: few
CDR3 DNA: TGTGCCAGCACTACAAGGTGGGGCCGGACTAGCCCTCGAACCCAGTACTTC
CDR3 protein: CASTTRWGRTSPRTQYF

D gene: -
J gene: TRBJ1-4
V gene: TRBV12-3/TRBV12-4
clone size: many
CDR3 DNA: TGTGCCAGCAGTTCGAGGGGGACCCGGAGTGAAAAACTGTTTTTT
CDR3 protein: CASSSRGTRSEKLFF

D gene: -
J gene: TRBJ2-7
V gene: TRBV4-1
clone size: many
CDR3 DNA: TGCGCCAGCAGCCTCGGGCCTAACTCCTACGAGCAGTACTTC
CDR3 protein: CASSLGPNSYEQYF

D gene: -
J gene: TRBJ2-7
V gene: TRBV9
clone size: -
CDR3 DNA: TGTGCCAGCAGCAAGGGGTGGACGTCCAGCTCCTACGAGCAGTACTTC
CDR3 protein: CASSKGWTSSSYEQYF

D gene: TRBD2
J gene: TRBJ2-3
V gene: TRBV30
clone size: many
CDR3 DNA: TGTGCCTGGTCCACAGGAAATAGCGGGGGCACAGATACGCAGTATTTT
CDR3 protein: CAWSTGNSGGTDTQYF

D gene: TRBD2
J gene: TRBJ2-7
V gene: TRBV6-2/TRBV6-3
clone size: many
CDR3 DNA: TGTGCCAGCAGCCCCTCCGGGGGCGGGAGGCCCTACGAGCAGTACTTC
CDR3 protein: CASSPSGGGRPYEQYF

D gene: TRBD1
J gene: TRBJ2-7
V gene: TRBV4-3
clone size: -
CDR3 DNA: TGCGCCAGCAGCCAAGATGTTGGGACAGCCTCCTACGAGCAGTACTTC
CDR3 protein: CASSQDVGTASYEQYF

D gene: TRBD1
J gene: TRBJ1-2
V gene: TRBV6-4
clone size: many
CDR3 DNA: TGTGCCAGCAGTGACGGGACAGGGGGCTATGGCTACACCTTC
CDR3 protein: CASSDGTGGYGYTF

D gene: TRBD1
J gene: TRBJ1-6
V gene: TRBV15
clone size: many
CDR3 DNA: TGTGCCACCAGCTCTAGAACAGGGGATTCACCCCTCCACTTT
CDR3 protein: CATSSRTGDSPLHF

D gene: TRBD2
J gene: TRBJ2-7
V gene: TRBV27
clone size: -
CDR3 DNA: TGTGCCAGCAGTCTGGGGACTAACTACGAGCAGTACTTC
CDR3 protein: CASSLGTNYEQYF

D gene: -
J gene: TRBJ1-5
V gene: TRBV19
clone size: many
CDR3 DNA: TGTGCCAGTAGTATTTCGGGGGGTAGCAATCAGCCCCAGCATTTT
CDR3 protein: CASSISGGSNQPQHF

D gene: -
J gene: TRBJ2-2
V gene: TRBV30
clone size: many
CDR3 DNA: TGTGCCTGGAGTAGTCTGTACACCGGGGAGCTGTTTTTT
CDR3 protein: CAWSSLYTGELFF

D gene: TRBD2
J gene: TRBJ2-3
V gene: TRBV12-3/TRBV12-4
clone size: -
CDR3 DNA: TGTGCCAGCAGTTTTGGGGGGGTAGGCACAGATACGCAGTATTTT
CDR3 protein: CASSFGGVGTDTQYF

D gene: -
J gene: TRBJ2-7
V gene: TRBV11-3
clone size: many
CDR3 DNA: TGTGCCAGCAGCTTAGTTGGAGGCCGGAACTACGAGCAGTACTTC
CDR3 protein: CASSLVGGRNYEQYF

D gene: -
J gene: TRBJ2-7
V gene: TRBV30
clone size: -
CDR3 DNA: TGTGCCTGGAGTGCTGGGGGGTCGTCCTACGAGCAGTACTTC
CDR3 protein: CAWSAGGSSYEQYF

D gene: -
J gene: TRBJ2-5
V gene: TRBV20-1
clone size: -
CDR3 DNA: TGCAGTGCTACGCGGAGCGAAAAAGAGACCCAGTACTTC
CDR3 protein: CSATRSEKETQYF

D gene: -
J gene: TRBJ2-5
V gene: TRBV7-8
clone size: many
CDR3 DNA: TGTGCCAGCACTTCGGGGCAAGAGACCCAGTACTTC
CDR3 protein: CASTSGQETQYF

D gene: -
J gene: TRBJ1-2
V gene: TRBV7-2
clone size: -
CDR3 DNA: TGTGCCAGCAGCTCATACATTTCAGATGGCTACACCTTC
CDR3 protein: CASSSYISDGYTF

D gene: TRBD2
J gene: TRBJ2-3
V gene: TRBV20-1
clone size: -
CDR3 DNA: TGCAGTGCTAGTCTAGGGCTAGCGGGCCGGAGGGGAGTCACAGATACGCAGTATTTT
CDR3 protein: CSASLGLAGRRGVTDTQYF

D gene: -
J gene: TRBJ2-7
V gene: TRBV3-1
clone size: -
CDR3 DNA: TGTGCCAGCAGACAAGGATTCGACGAGCAGTACTTC
CDR3 protein: CASRQGFDEQYF

D gene: TRBD1
J gene: TRBJ1-2
V gene: TRBV6-1
clone size: -
CDR3 DNA: TGTGCCGCCCAACAGGGGGGTGGCTATGGCTACACCTTC
CDR3 protein: CAAQQGGGYGYTF

D gene: -
J gene: TRBJ1-2
V gene: TRBV20-1
clone size: -
CDR3 DNA: TGCAGTGCTAGACCATGGGGCACCCAAGGCGACTATGGCTACACCTTC
CDR3 protein: CSARPWGTQGDYGYTF

D gene: TRBD1
J gene: TRBJ2-7
V gene: TRBV5-4
clone size: few
CDR3 DNA: TGTGCCAGCAGCCCCCCTCCGGGACAGGGGACCGACGAGCAGTACTTC
CDR3 protein: CASSPPPGQGTDEQYF

D gene: -
J gene: TRBJ1-1
V gene: TRBV9
clone size: many
CDR3 DNA: TGTGCCAGCAGCCTATCAAGGGACATTAACACTGAAGCTTTCTTT
CDR3 protein: CASSLSRDINTEAFF

D gene: -
J gene: TRBJ2-1
V gene: TRBV7-7
clone size: many
CDR3 DNA: TGTGCTAGCAGCCTAGGTGAAGCCTCCTACAATGAGCAGTTCTTC
CDR3 protein: CASSLGEASYNEQFF

D gene: -
J gene: TRBJ1-1
V gene: TRBV20-1
clone size: many
CDR3 DNA: TGCAGTGCTAGAGAAGACTTGAACACTGAAGCTTTCTTT
CDR3 protein: CSAREDLNTEAFF

D gene: -
J gene: TRBJ1-5
V gene: TRBV12-3/TRBV12-4
clone size: many
CDR3 DNA: TGTGCCAGCAGTTTAGGGGGGCAGCCCCAGCATTTT
CDR3 protein: CASSLGGQPQHF

D gene: TRBD2
J gene: TRBJ2-1
V gene: TRBV6-5
clone size: -
CDR3 DNA: TGTGCCAGCAGTTACAAACGGACTAGCGGATACAATGAGCAGTTCTTC
CDR3 protein: CASSYKRTSGYNEQFF

D gene: -
J gene: TRBJ1-2
V gene: TRBV5-1
clone size: -
CDR3 DNA: TGCGCCAGCAGCTTTACCAGTAGGGATGGCTACACCTTC
CDR3 protein: CASSFTSRDGYTF

D gene: TRBD1
J gene: TRBJ2-7
V gene: TRBV5-1
clone size: few
CDR3 DNA: TGCGCCAGCAGCGTCGGGACAGCAGGCTACGAGCAGTACTTC
CDR3 protein: CASSVGTAGYEQYF

D gene: TRBD1
J gene: TRBJ2-2
V gene: TRBV30
clone size: -
CDR3 DNA: TGTGCCTGGAGTCAGGGACAGGAACACACCGGGGAGCTGTTTTTT
CDR3 protein: CAWSQGQEHTGELFF

D gene: -
J gene: TRBJ1-5
V gene: TRBV12-3/TRBV12-4
clone size: -
CDR3 DNA: TGTGCCAGCAGTTTTCGTGGGCCCCAGCATTTT
CDR3 protein: CASSFRGPQHF

D gene: TRBD2
J gene: TRBJ2-2
V gene: TRBV10-1
clone size: -
CDR3 DNA: TGCGCCAGCGGACTAGCGGGGCCAAACACCGGGGAGCTGTTTTTT
CDR3 protein: CASGLAGPNTGELFF

D gene: -
J gene: TRBJ1-2
V gene: TRBV19
clone size: many
CDR3 DNA: TGTGCCAGTAGTATTCACGACGGGATTAACTATGGCTACACCTTC
CDR3 protein: CASSIHDGINYGYTF

D gene: -
J gene: TRBJ1-6
V gene: TRBV20-1
clone size: many
CDR3 DNA: TGCAGTGCTAGAGATCTCCGGGCAAGGAATTCACCCCTCCACTTT
CDR3 protein: CSARDLRARNSPLHF

D gene: -
J gene: TRBJ2-7
V gene: TRBV5-1
clone size: -
CDR3 DNA: TGCGCCAGCAGCTTGGCCTATCAGCCCTCCTACGAGCAGTACTTC
CDR3 protein: CASSLAYQPSYEQYF

D gene: -
J gene: TRBJ1-5
V gene: TRBV6-1
clone size: -
CDR3 DNA: TGTGCCAGCAGTGAGGGCAGGGGAGCCAATCAGCCCCAGCATTTT
CDR3 protein: CASSEGRGANQPQHF

D gene: -
J gene: TRBJ2-7
V gene: TRBV5-1
clone size: many
CDR3 DNA: TGCGCCAGCAGCTTGACGCGGCACGAGCAGTACTTC
CDR3 protein: CASSLTRHEQYF

D gene: -
J gene: TRBJ1-3
V gene: TRBV14
clone size: many
CDR3 DNA: TGTGCCAGCAGCCCGGCGGGCTTTGGAAACACCATATATTTT
CDR3 protein: CASSPAGFGNTIYF

D gene: -
J gene: TRBJ2-1
V gene: TRBV27
clone size: few
CDR3 DNA: TGTGCCAGTGGCGCAACGATGGGGGACTACAATGAGCAGTTCTTC
CDR3 protein: CASGATMGDYNEQFF

D gene: TRBD2
J gene: TRBJ2-5
V gene: TRBV19
clone size: many
CDR3 DNA: TGTGCCAGTAGTCGACTAGCGGGAGCCCAAGAGACCCAGTACTTC
CDR3 protein: CASSRLAGAQETQYF

D gene: -
J gene: TRBJ1-2
V gene: TRBV5-1
clone size: many
CDR3 DNA: TGCGCCAGCAGCTTGGGACAGACCTATGGCTACACCTTC
CDR3 protein: CASSLGQTYGYTF

D gene: TRBD2
J gene: TRBJ2-1
V gene: TRBV12-3/TRBV12-4
clone size: -
CDR3 DNA: TGTGCCAGCAGCCCTAGCTTGCTAGCGGTCACCCGGGATGAGCAGTTCTTC
CDR3 protein: CASSPSLLAVTRDEQFF

D gene: -
J gene: TRBJ1-1
V gene: TRBV20-1
clone size: many
CDR3 DNA: TGCAGTGCTAGATCACGGGGCCTGAACACTGAAGCTTTCTTT
CDR3 protein: CSARSRGLNTEAFF

D gene: -
J gene: TRBJ2-2
V gene: TRBV27
clone size: -
CDR3 DNA: TGTGCCAGCAGCATGGTTTTCGGGGGCGTCGGGGAGCTGTTTTTT
CDR3 protein: CASSMVFGGVGELFF

D gene: -
J gene: TRBJ1-2
V gene: TRBV16
clone size: many
CDR3 DNA: TGTGCCAGCAGCCAATCCAGCTACAGCTCAGGCGGCTACACCTTC
CDR3 protein: CASSQSSYSSGGYTF

D gene: -
J gene: TRBJ2-2
V gene: TRBV18
clone size: many
CDR3 DNA: TGTGCCAGCTCACCAGGGGCGAACACCGGGGAGCTGTTTTTT
CDR3 protein: CASSPGANTGELFF

D gene: TRBD2
J gene: TRBJ2-1
V gene: TRBV3-1
clone size: many
CDR3 DNA: TGTGCCAGCAGCCAAGGTCAACTAGCGGGAGAGTATGAGCAGTTCTTC
CDR3 protein: CASSQGQLAGEYEQFF

D gene: -
J gene: TRBJ1-4
V gene: TRBV3-1
clone size: once
CDR3 DNA: TGTGCCAGCAGCCAACGTCTTATCGCAACTAATGAAAAACTGTTTTTT
CDR3 protein: CASSQRLIATNEKLFF

D gene: -
J gene: TRBJ2-7
V gene: TRBV6-1
clone size: many
CDR3 DNA: TGTGCCAGCACCGCCCGGACGAGCTCCTACGAGCAGTACTTC
CDR3 protein: CASTARTSSYEQYF

D gene: TRBD1
J gene: TRBJ1-2
V gene: TRBV5-4
clone size: many
CDR3 DNA: TGTGCCAGCAGCTTACAGGGGGCGATTGCTCGAGGCTACACCTTC
CDR3 protein: CASSLQGAIARGYTF

D gene: -
J gene: TRBJ1-4
V gene: TRBV5-1
clone size: -
CDR3 DNA: TGCGCCAGCAGCTTAGTACCTTCAGAGGCCACTAATGAAAAACTGTTTTTT
CDR3 protein: CASSLVPSEATNEKLFF

D gene: TRBD2
J gene: TRBJ2-1
V gene: TRBV20-1
clone size: -
CDR3 DNA: TGCAGTGCTAGGCTAGCGGGAGTGAGGGGGTACAATGAGCAGTTCTTC
CDR3 protein: CSARLAGVRGYNEQFF

D gene: -
J gene: TRBJ1-2
V gene: TRBV6-5
clone size: many
CDR3 DNA: TGTGCCAGCAGTTACGGGCAGGGAAACTATGGCTACACCTTC
CDR3 protein: CASSYGQGNYGYTF

D gene: -
J gene: TRBJ1-5
V gene: TRBV11-3
clone size: -
CDR3 DNA: TGTGCCAGCAGCTTAGATGGCTATAGCAATCAGCCCCAGCATTTT
CDR3 protein: CASSLDGYSNQPQHF